The 11 T cell receptor beta chains presented below share a single source sample, sequenced in a study of cytomegalovirus exposure and HLA in healthy donors. PCR involved 60 Vbeta and 13 Jbeta primers. TCRdb keeps only in-frame clones here, not all; method: immunoSEQ multiplex PCR. The sample has over 100,000 clones; about 76% are singletons. Sequencing was carried out using PBMCs. These TCRs come from a woman aged 40 to 50 in good health and CMV-seropositive.

This chain joins TRBV19 and TRBJ1-6; TRBD1 might be the D (5 bases). The CDR3 is 16 amino acids. V dropped 3 bases and J dropped 8 bases, with 17 bases sitting between them. Germline V gene sequence: CDR1 LNHDA, CDR2 SQIVND (reference sequence). For the CDR3, the DNA is TGTGCCAGTAGTATTCCCCCGCGATGGGGCGATTCACCCCTCCACTTT. This codes for CASSIPPRWGDSPLHF.

V is TRBV2 and J is TRBJ1-3, with TRBD1 as a possible D gene (5 bases). The CDR3 runs 13 residues. Per germline, CDR1 SNHLY and CDR2 FYNNEI. V dropped 8 bases and J dropped 4 bases, with 12 bases sitting between them. Written as DNA, the CDR3 is TGTGCCAGCGGAGGGGACTCCGGAAACACCATATATTTT. Protein: CASGGDSGNTIYF. Variable domain in full (rest from reference TRBV2 and TRBJ1-3): EPEVTQTPSHQVTQMGQEVILRCVPISNHLYFYWYRQILGQKVEFLVSFYNNEISEKSEIFDDQFSVERPDGSNFTLKIRSTKLEDSAMYFCASGGDSGNTIYFGEGSWLTVV.

This sequence joins TRBV7-6 and TRBJ2-7, with 8 bases that match TRBD1. Trimming removed 5 bases from V and 0 bases from J; junction bases left unmatched: 3. Looked up from germline, CDR1 is SGHVS and CDR2 is FNYEAQ. This CDR3 has 14 amino acids. CDR3 sequence (DNA): TGTGCCAGCAGCCCTACAGGGGGCTCCTACGAGCAGTACTTC. This translates into CASSPTGGSYEQYF.

V gene TRBV18 combines with J gene TRBJ1-4, with D unclear. Germline V lookup: CDR1 KGHSH, CDR2 LQKENI. The CDR3 is 16 amino acids. The ends were cut back, 0 bases at V and 8 bases at J, with 16 bases in the middle. CDR3 nucleotides: TGTGCCAGCTCACCACCGTTCCGGAACCTCGGGGAAAAACTGTTTTTT. This gives the protein CASSPPFRNLGEKLFF.

The chain employs TRBV10-1 and TRBJ2-1, with D tentatively TRBD1 (5 bases). Germline loops: CDR1 WNHNN, CDR2 SYGVQD (reference sequence). V dropped 5 bases and J dropped 8 bases, with 13 bases sitting between them. This CDR3 is 13 amino acids long. CDR3 coding DNA: TGCGCCAGCAGTAGGTCAGGGCTTCATGAGCAGTTCTTC. Translated: CASSRSGLHEQFF.

This clone appeared once. This chain connects TRBV27 to TRBJ2-3, with D possibly matching TRBD2 (7 bases). V was shortened by 10 bases and J by 4 bases, with 21 bases between the two germline ends. This CDR3 is 15 amino acids long. Germline V CDR1 and CDR2: MNHEY, SMNVEV (reference sequence). This chain's CDR3 is CATSLWGGRSDTQYF. In DNA, the CDR3 is TGTGCCACTTCCCTGTGGGGGGGCCGGTCAGATACGCAGTATTTT.

This clone was counted once. The same CDR3 is also encoded by other DNA sequences in this sample. V gene TRBV2 combines with J gene TRBJ1-5; D gene ambiguous. Trimming took 6 bases from V and 4 from J, leaving 7 bases between them. The length of the CDR3 is 12 residues. Germline loops: CDR1 SNHLY, CDR2 FYNNEI. The CDR3: CASRGVNQPQHF. The DNA of the CDR3 is TGTGCCAGCAGAGGAGTGAATCAGCCCCAGCATTTT.

This clone came up a few times. This chain links TRBV28 with TRBJ1-5; 8 bases fit TRBD1. V dropped 8 bases and J dropped 4; count of bases not matched to a gene: 4. The CDR3 has 13 amino acids. Germline CDR1 reads MDHEN; CDR2 reads SYDVKM. CDR3 DNA: TGTGCCAGCCGGACAGGGTGGAATCAGCCCCAGCATTTT. Its translation: CASRTGWNQPQHF.

The chain has TRBV19 and TRBJ1-1; D is uncertain. Trimming removed 5 bases at V and 1 base at J, with 8 bases between. Germline CDR1 LNHDA, CDR2 SQIVND (reference sequence). The length of the CDR3 is 13 residues. CDR3 bases: TGTGCCAGTAGTTTCCAGGAGAACACTGAAGCTTTCTTT. The encoded protein is CASSFQENTEAFF. Using reference TRBV19 and TRBJ1-1 for the parts outside the CDR3, the full variable domain is DGGITQSPKYLFRKEGQNVTLSCEQNLNHDAMYWYRQDPGQGLRLIYYSQIVNDFQKGDIAEGYSVSREKKESFPLTVTSAQKNPTAFYLCASSFQENTEAFFGQGTRLTVV.

This chain uses TRBV19 with TRBJ1-2; TRBD1 aligns across 9 bases. V lost 6 bases, J lost 4 bases, and 6 bases stayed unmatched. The CDR3 is 14 residues long. CDR1 is LNHDA and CDR2 is SQIVND in the germline V gene (reference sequence). CDR3 sequence (DNA): TGTGCCAGTAGGGGACAGGGAAGAAGCTATGGCTACACCTTC. This encodes CASRGQGRSYGYTF.

This clone was recorded a few times. J is TRBJ2-7 and V is TRBV6-5; 12 bases map to TRBD2. The CDR3 sequence is 15 residues long. V was pared by 6 bases and J by 1 base, with 4 bases of the junction left unmatched. The germline V gene has CDR1 MNHEY and CDR2 SVGAGI. In nucleotides, the CDR3 is TGTGCCAGCAGGTCAGGACTAGCGGGGTCCTACGAGCAGTACTTC. Encoded protein: CASRSGLAGSYEQYF.